This TCR beta chain emerged from a study of blood T cells in healthy people across ages. Primed by a sample-barcoded 5' primer and a J-beta primer mix, a second PCR proceeded for about 6 to 12 cycles. TCRdb fed the 5' RACE reads into MiXCR, producing one record per CDR3 protein. The sample records over 1.5 million distinct CDR3 sequences, less than 50% being singletons. The receptor was derived from a woman aged 40 to 50 in good health. Material for sequencing was blood.

CDR3 DNA sequence: TGCAGTGCTACTCCTCGGACAGGGCATTCCTACGAGCAGTACTTC. Encoded protein: CSATPRTGHSYEQYF. The chain is built from TRBV20-1 and TRBJ2-7; 8 positions agree with TRBD1. The CDR3 runs 15 residues. J gave up 1 base and V 4 bases, and 9 bases lay outside the gene matches. The germline V gene has CDR1 DFQATT and CDR2 SNEGSKA (reference sequence).